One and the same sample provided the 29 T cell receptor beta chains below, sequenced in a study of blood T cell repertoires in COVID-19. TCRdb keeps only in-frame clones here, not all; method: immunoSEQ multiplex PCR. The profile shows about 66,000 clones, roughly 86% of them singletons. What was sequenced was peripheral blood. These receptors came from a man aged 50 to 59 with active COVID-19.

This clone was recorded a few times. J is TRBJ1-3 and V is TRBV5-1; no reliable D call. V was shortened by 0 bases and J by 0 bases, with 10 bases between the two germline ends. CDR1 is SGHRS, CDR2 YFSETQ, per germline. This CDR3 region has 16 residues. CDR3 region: CASSLGAGFSGNTIYF. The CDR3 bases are TGCGCCAGCAGCTTGGGGGCAGGATTCTCTGGAAACACCATATATTTT.

This chain's CDR3 is CASSLAGDSYNEQFF. In nucleotides, the CDR3 is TGTGCCAGCAGCTTAGCGGGAGACTCCTACAATGAGCAGTTCTTC. The chain couples TRBV3-1 (or the pseudogene TRBV3-2) to TRBJ2-1, with 9 nucleotides matching TRBD2. Germline assignment: CDR1 LGHDT and CDR2 YNNKEL (reference sequence). The CDR3 contains 15 residues. Trimming cost V 5 bases and J 0 bases; bases outside gene matches: 2.

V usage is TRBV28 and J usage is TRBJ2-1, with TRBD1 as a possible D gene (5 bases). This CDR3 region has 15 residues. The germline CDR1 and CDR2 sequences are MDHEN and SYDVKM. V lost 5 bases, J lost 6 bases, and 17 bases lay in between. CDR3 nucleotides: TGTGCCAGCAGTGCCGAATCGGCAGGGCGCAATGAGCAGTTCTTC. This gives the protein CASSAESAGRNEQFF. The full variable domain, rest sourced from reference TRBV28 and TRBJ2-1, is DVKVTQSSRYLVKRTGEKVFLECVQDMDHENMFWYRQDPGLGLRLIYFSYDVKMKEKGDIPEGYSVSREKKERFSLILESASTNQTSMYLCASSAESAGRNEQFFGPGTRLTVL.

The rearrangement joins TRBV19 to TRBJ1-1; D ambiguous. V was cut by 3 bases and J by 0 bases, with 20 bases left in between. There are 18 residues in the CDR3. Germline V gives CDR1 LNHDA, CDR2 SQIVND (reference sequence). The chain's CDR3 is CASSILRTEEYLNTEAFF. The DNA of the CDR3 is TGTGCCAGTAGTATTTTAAGAACGGAGGAGTATTTGAACACTGAAGCTTTCTTT.

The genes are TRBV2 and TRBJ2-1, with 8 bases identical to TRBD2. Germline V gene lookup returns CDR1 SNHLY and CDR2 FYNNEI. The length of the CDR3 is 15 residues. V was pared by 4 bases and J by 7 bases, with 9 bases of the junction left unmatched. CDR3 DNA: TGTGCCAGCAGTGCGAGTAGCGGGGTTATAAATGAGCAGTTCTTC. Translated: CASSASSGVINEQFF.

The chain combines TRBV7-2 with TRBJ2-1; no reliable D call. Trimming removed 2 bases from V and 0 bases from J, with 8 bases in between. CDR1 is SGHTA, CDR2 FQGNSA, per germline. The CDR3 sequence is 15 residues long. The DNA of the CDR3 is TGTGCCAGCAGCTTATACCCCAGCTCCTACAATGAGCAGTTCTTC. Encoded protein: CASSLYPSSYNEQFF. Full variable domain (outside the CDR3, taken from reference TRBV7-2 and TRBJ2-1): GAGVSQSPSNKVTEKGKDVELRCDPISGHTALYWYRQSLGQGLEFLIYFQGNSAPDKSGLPSDRFSAERTGGSVSTLTIQRTQQEDSAVYLCASSLYPSSYNEQFFGPGTRLTVL.

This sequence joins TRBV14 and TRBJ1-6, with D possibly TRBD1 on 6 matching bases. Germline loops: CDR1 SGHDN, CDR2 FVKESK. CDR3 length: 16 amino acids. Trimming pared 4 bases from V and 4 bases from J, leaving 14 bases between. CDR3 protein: CASSRRGGTYNSPLHF. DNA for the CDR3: TGTGCCAGCAGCCGCCGCGGGGGCACTTATAATTCACCCCTCCACTTT.

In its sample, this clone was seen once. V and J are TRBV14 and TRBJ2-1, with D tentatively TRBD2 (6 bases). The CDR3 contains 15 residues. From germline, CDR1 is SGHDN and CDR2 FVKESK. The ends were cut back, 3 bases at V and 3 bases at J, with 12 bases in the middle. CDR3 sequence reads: CASSHIAEYYNEQFF. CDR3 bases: TGTGCCAGCAGCCACATAGCGGAATACTACAATGAGCAGTTCTTC.

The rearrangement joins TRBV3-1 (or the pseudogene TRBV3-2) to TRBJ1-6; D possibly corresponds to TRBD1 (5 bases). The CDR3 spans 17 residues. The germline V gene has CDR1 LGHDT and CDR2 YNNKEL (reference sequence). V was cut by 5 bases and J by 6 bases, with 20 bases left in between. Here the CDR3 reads CASSSGGVLSGNSPLHF. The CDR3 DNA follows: TGTGCCAGCAGCTCGGGAGGGGTCCTGTCAGGTAATTCACCCCTCCACTTT.

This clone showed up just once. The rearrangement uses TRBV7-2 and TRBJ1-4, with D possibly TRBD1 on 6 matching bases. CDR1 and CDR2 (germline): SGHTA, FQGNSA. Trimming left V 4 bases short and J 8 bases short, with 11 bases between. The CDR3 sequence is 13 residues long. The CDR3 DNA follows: TGTGCCAGCAGCTCCGGACAGCGAGAAAAACTGTTTTTT. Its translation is CASSSGQREKLFF. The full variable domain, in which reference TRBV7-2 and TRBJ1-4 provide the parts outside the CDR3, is GAGVSQSPSNKVTEKGKDVELRCDPISGHTALYWYRQSLGQGLEFLIYFQGNSAPDKSGLPSDRFSAERTGGSVSTLTIQRTQQEDSAVYLCASSSGQREKLFFGSGTQLSVL.

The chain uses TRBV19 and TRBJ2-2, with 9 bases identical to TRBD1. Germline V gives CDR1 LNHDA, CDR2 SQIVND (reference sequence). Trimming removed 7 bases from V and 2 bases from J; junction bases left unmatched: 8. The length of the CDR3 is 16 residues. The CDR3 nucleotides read TGTGCCAGTACCCCACCGGGACAGGGCAACACCGGGGAGCTGTTTTTT. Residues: CASTPPGQGNTGELFF. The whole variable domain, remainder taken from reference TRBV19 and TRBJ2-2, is DGGITQSPKYLFRKEGQNVTLSCEQNLNHDAMYWYRQDPGQGLRLIYYSQIVNDFQKGDIAEGYSVSREKKESFPLTVTSAQKNPTAFYLCASTPPGQGNTGELFFGEGSRLTVL.

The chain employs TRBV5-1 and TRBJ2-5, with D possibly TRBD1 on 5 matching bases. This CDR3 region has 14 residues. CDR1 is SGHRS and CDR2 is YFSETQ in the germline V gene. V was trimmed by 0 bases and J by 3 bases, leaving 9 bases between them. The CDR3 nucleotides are TGCGCCAGCAGCTTGGGGCCAGGGAAAGAGACCCAGTACTTC. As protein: CASSLGPGKETQYF.

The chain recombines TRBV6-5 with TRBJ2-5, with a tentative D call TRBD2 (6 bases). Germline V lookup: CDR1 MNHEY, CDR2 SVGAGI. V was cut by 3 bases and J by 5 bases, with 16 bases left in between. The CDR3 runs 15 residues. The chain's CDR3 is CASSYNGGSGETQYF. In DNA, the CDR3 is TGTGCCAGCAGTTATAACGGAGGGAGTGGGGAGACCCAGTACTTC.

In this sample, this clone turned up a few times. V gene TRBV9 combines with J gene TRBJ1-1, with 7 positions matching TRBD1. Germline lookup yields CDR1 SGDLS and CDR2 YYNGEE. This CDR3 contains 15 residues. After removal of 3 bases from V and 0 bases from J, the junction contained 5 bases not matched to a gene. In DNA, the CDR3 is TGTGCCAGCAGCGGCCGCAGGGGGATGAACACTGAAGCTTTCTTT. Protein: CASSGRRGMNTEAFF. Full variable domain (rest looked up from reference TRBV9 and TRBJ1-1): DSGVTQTPKHLITATGQRVTLRCSPRSGDLSVYWYQQSLDQGLQFLIQYYNGEERAKGNILERFSAQQFPDLHSELNLSSLELGDSALYFCASSGRRGMNTEAFFGQGTRLTVV.

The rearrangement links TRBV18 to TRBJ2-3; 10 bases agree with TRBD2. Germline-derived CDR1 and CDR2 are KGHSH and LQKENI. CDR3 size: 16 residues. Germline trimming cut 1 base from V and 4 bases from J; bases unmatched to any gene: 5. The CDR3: CASSPRAGGHSDTQYF. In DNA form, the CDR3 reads TGTGCCAGCTCACCACGAGCGGGAGGGCACTCAGATACGCAGTATTTT. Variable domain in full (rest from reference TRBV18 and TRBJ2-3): NAGVMQNPRHLVRRRGQEARLRCSPMKGHSHVYWYRQLPEEGLKFMVYLQKENIIDESGMPKERFSAEFPKEGPSILRIQQVVRGDSAAYFCASSPRAGGHSDTQYFGPGTRLTVL.

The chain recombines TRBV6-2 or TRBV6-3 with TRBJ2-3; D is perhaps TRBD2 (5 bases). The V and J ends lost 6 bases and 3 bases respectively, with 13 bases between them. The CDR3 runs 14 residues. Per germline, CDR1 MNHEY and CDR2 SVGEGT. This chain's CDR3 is CASSWASLTDTQYF. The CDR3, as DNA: TGTGCCAGCAGCTGGGCTAGCCTGACAGATACGCAGTATTTT.

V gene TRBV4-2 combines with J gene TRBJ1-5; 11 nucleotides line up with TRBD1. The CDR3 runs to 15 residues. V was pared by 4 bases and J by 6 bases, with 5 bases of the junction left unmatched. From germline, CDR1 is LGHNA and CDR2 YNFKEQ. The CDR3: CASSPGQGATQPQHF. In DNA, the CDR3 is TGTGCCAGCAGCCCCGGACAGGGGGCAACTCAGCCCCAGCATTTT.

In DNA form, the CDR3 reads TGCGCCAGCAGCTTGGCCGGTCTGAATAGCGGGAGACTAGGCTACAATGAGCAGTTCTTC. Translating gives CASSLAGLNSGRLGYNEQFF. The chain couples TRBV5-1 to TRBJ2-1, with 9 bases lining up with TRBD2. The trim removed 0 bases at V and 3 bases at J, leaving 16 bases unmatched. CDR1 and CDR2 from the germline V gene are SGHRS and YFSETQ. This CDR3 has 20 amino acids.

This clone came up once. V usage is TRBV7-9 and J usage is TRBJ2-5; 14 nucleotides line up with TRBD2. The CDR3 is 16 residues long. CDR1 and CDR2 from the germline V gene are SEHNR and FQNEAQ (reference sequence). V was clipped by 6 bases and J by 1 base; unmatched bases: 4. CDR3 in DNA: TGTGCCAGCAGTCGAGGGACTAGCGGGGGCCAAGAGACCCAGTACTTC. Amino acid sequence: CASSRGTSGGQETQYF.

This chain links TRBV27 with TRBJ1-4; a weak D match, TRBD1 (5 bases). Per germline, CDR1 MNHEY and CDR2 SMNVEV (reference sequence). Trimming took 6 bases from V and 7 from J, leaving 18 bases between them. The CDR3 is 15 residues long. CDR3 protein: CASRPGGGGSEKLFF. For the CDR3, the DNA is TGTGCCAGCAGGCCCGGGGGGGGAGGAAGTGAAAAACTGTTTTTT. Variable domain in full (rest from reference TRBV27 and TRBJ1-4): EAQVTQNPRYLITVTGKKLTVTCSQNMNHEYMSWYRQDPGLGLRQIYYSMNVEVTDKGDVPEGYKVSRKEKRNFPLILESPSPNQTSLYFCASRPGGGGSEKLFFGSGTQLSVL.

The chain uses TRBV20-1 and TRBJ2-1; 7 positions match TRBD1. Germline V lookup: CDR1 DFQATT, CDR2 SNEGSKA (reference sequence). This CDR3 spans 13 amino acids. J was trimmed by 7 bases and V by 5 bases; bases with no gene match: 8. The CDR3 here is CSAGAGTANEQFF. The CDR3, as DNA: TGCAGTGCTGGTGCCGGGACAGCGAATGAGCAGTTCTTC.

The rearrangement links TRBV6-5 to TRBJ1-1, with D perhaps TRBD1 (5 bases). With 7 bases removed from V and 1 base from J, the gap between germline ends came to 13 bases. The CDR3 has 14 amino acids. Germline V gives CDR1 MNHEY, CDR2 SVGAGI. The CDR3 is CASNERGENTEAFF. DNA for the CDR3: TGTGCCAGCAACGAGCGGGGGGAGAACACTGAAGCTTTCTTT.

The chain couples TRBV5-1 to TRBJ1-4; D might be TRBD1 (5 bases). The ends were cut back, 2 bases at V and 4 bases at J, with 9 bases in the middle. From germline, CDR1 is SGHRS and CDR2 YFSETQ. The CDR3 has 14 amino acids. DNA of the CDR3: TGCGCCAGCAGCTTCGGGGGTAGTAATGAAAAACTGTTTTTT. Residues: CASSFGGSNEKLFF.

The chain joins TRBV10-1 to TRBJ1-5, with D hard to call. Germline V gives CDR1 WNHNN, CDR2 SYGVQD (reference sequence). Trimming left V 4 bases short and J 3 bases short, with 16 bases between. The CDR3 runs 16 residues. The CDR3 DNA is TGCGCCAGCAGTGGTAGACAAGGTTACACCAATCAGCCCCAGCATTTT. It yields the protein CASSGRQGYTNQPQHF.

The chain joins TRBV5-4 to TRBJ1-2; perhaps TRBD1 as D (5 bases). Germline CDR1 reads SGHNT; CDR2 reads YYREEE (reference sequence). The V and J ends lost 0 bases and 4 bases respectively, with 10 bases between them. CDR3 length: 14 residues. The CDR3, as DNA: TGTGCCAGCAGCTTGGAAGTGACAGCCTATGGCTACACCTTC. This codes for CASSLEVTAYGYTF.

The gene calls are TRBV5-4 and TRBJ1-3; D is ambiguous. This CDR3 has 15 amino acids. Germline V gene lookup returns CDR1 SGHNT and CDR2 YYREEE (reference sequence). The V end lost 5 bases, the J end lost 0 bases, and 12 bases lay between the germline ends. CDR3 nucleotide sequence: TGTGCCAGCAGGGTGGACTTGGACTCTGGAAACACCATATATTTT. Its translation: CASRVDLDSGNTIYF.

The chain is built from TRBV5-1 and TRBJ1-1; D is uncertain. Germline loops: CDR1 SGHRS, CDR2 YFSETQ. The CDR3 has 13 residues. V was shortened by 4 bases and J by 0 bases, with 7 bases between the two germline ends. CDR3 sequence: CASSRELNTEAFF. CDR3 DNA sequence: TGCGCCAGCAGCCGGGAACTGAACACTGAAGCTTTCTTT.

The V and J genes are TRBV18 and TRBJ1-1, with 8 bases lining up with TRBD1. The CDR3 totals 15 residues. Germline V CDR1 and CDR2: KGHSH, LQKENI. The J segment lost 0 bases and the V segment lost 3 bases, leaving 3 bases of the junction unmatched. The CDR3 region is CASSPGQGLNTEAFF. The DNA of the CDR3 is TGTGCCAGCTCACCCGGACAGGGACTGAACACTGAAGCTTTCTTT.

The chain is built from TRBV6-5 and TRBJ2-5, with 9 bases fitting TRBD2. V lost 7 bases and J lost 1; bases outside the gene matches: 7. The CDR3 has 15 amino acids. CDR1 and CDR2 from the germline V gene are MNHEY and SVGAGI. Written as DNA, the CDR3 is TGTGCCAGCATGACGCTAGCGGGACTCCAAGAGACCCAGTACTTC. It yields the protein CASMTLAGLQETQYF.